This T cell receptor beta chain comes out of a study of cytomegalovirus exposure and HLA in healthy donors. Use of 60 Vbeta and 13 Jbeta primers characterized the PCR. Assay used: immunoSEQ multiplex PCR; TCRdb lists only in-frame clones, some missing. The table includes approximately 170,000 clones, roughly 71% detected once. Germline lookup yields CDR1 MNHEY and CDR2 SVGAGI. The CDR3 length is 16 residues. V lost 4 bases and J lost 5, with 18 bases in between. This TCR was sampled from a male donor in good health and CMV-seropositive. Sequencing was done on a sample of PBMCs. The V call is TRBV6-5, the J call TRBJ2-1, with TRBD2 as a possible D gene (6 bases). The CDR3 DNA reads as TGTGCCAGCAGTTGGGGGGTGGCGGGGCGACACAATGAGCAGTTCTTC. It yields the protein CASSWGVAGRHNEQFF.